The next 28 T cell receptor beta chains were all read from a single sample in a study of shared clonotypes between healthy human individuals (dated by TCRdb to between 2020 and 2021). The method was the immunoSEQ multiplex PCR assay. What TCRdb holds here is the immuneACCESS table cut down to in-frame rearrangements. Part of the clones is not present; checked against another copy, under half of the missing clones reflect an unresolved V gene, and the others are unexplained. The sample table records about 480,000 clones; 79% of these occur just once. The ten top clones hold approximately 12% of the sample. Sequencing used PBMCs. Every receptor here comes from a woman aged 40 to 49 in good health. Some clones in this sample may be carry-over from other donors' samples.

This chain links TRBV11-2 with TRBJ2-5, with 10 positions matching TRBD2. Unmatched junction bases numbered 9, after V lost 1 base and J lost 1 base. The CDR3 runs 18 residues. Germline V lookup: CDR1 SGHAT, CDR2 FQNNGV. The CDR3 DNA reads as TGTGCCAGCAGCTTAGTCCTCGCCTGGACTAGCGGCCAAGAGACCCAGTACTTC. Amino acid sequence: CASSLVLAWTSGQETQYF. The full variable domain, with the rest looked up from reference TRBV11-2 and TRBJ2-5, is EAGVAQSPRYKIIEKRQSVAFWCNPISGHATLYWYQQILGQGPKLLIQFQNNGVVDDSQLPKDRFSAERLKGVDSTLKIQPAKLEDSAVYLCASSLVLAWTSGQETQYFGPGTRLLVL.

This clone was observed once. The chain employs TRBV5-6 and TRBJ2-1; TRBD1 matches at 9 bases. Germline trimming cut 3 bases from V and 4 bases from J; bases unmatched to any gene: 5. The V gene's germline CDR1 is SGHDT and CDR2 YYEEEE. The length of the CDR3 is 15 residues. CDR3 region: CASSSSGTGYNEQFF. The DNA of the CDR3 is TGTGCCAGCAGCTCATCCGGGACAGGGTACAATGAGCAGTTCTTC.

CDR3 sequence (DNA): TGTGCCAGCAGCATAACAGGGTACATTGCTGGAAACACCATATATTTT. Protein product: CASSITGYIAGNTIYF. The chain couples TRBV28 to TRBJ1-3; tentatively, D is TRBD1 (6 bases). CDR3 length: 16 amino acids. V lost 6 bases and J 2 bases, leaving 17 bases between the germline ends. CDR1 is MDHEN and CDR2 is SYDVKM in the germline V gene.

The chain is built from TRBV19 and TRBJ1-1; D is undetermined. Trimming took off 4 bases at V and 4 bases at J, with 13 bases between the two ends. Per the germline V gene, CDR1 is LNHDA and CDR2 is SQIVND (reference sequence). CDR3 length equals 14 residues. The CDR3: CASSTAGLGTEAFF. As DNA, the CDR3 is TGTGCCAGTAGTACTGCGGGGTTAGGCACTGAAGCTTTCTTT.

Only one count was recorded for this clone. The chain uses TRBV5-6 and TRBJ1-5; 8 positions agree with TRBD1. V trimming: 5 bases; J trimming: 2 bases; junction bases outside the gene matches: 9. CDR3 length equals 16 residues. Germline lookup yields CDR1 SGHDT and CDR2 YYEEEE. The CDR3 nucleotides are TGTGCCAGCAGTAAAGGGACAGGTTGGGGCAATCAGCCCCAGCATTTT. Translation gives CASSKGTGWGNQPQHF.

The chain has TRBV4-2 and TRBJ2-3; 8 bases fit TRBD2. Germline V CDR1 and CDR2: LGHNA, YNFKEQ. The CDR3 contains 17 residues. With 0 bases clipped from V and 1 base from J, the junction kept 6 bases outside the gene matches. This CDR3 is CASSQDWETSGTDTQYF. The CDR3 bases are TGTGCCAGCAGCCAAGATTGGGAGACTAGCGGCACAGATACGCAGTATTTT.

This rearrangement joins TRBV11-2 to TRBJ2-7, with D perhaps TRBD1 (6 bases). In germline, CDR1 is SGHAT, CDR2 FQNNGV. V lost 1 base and J lost 3, with 7 bases in between. This CDR3 contains 13 residues. The CDR3 DNA sequence: TGTGCCAGCAGCTTAGGAGGGGGCTACGAGCAGTACTTC. Protein: CASSLGGGYEQYF.

The chain combines TRBV4-2 with TRBJ2-4, with D maybe TRBD1 (6 bases). V was trimmed by 4 bases and J by 0 bases, leaving 28 bases between them. The CDR3 is 21 residues long. Germline values: CDR1 LGHNA, CDR2 YNFKEQ. The CDR3 spells CASSLVRTALRLNLAKNIQYF. The CDR3, as DNA: TGTGCCAGCAGCCTCGTTCGGACAGCTTTAAGACTCAACCTAGCCAAAAACATTCAGTACTTC.

The V gene is TRBV30, the J gene TRBJ2-7; D may be TRBD2 (5 bases). The V gene lost 5 bases and the J gene lost 2 bases, with 22 bases spanning the gap. The CDR3 loop spans 16 amino acids. Germline CDR1 GTSNPN, CDR2 SVGIG (reference sequence). The CDR3 here is CAWQNKGGYTAYEQYF. The CDR3 DNA is TGTGCCTGGCAAAATAAGGGCGGGTATACGGCCTACGAGCAGTACTTC. Based on the CDR3 plus reference TRBV30 and TRBJ2-7, the full variable domain is SQTIHQWPATLVQPVGSPLSLECTVEGTSNPNLYWYRQAAGRGLQLLFYSVGIGQISSEVPQNLSASRPQDRQFILSSKKLLLSDSGFYLCAWQNKGGYTAYEQYFGPGTRLTVT.

This chain uses TRBV29-1 with TRBJ1-1; 7 bases are shared with TRBD1. Germline assignment: CDR1 SQVTM and CDR2 ANQGSEA. CDR3 length equals 13 residues. With 6 bases clipped from V and 1 base from J, the junction kept 5 bases outside the gene matches. In DNA, the CDR3 is TGCAGCGTCCCGGGACAGACGAACACTGAAGCTTTCTTT. Translation gives CSVPGQTNTEAFF.

This clone was detected once. The genes are TRBV28 and TRBJ2-6; 8 nucleotides align to TRBD2. Germline loops: CDR1 MDHEN, CDR2 SYDVKM. V lost 5 bases and J lost 1; bases outside the gene matches: 7. The CDR3 has 17 amino acids. The CDR3 DNA reads TGTGCCAGCAGTCCCGCCGGGGGGGGGTCTGGGGCCAACGTCCTGACTTTC. This translates into CASSPAGGGSGANVLTF.

On this clone itself: This specimen includes other DNA sequences encoding the same CDR3. The chain recombines TRBV5-1 with TRBJ1-2; no firm D call. CDR3 length: 12 amino acids. With 4 bases removed from V and 1 base from J, the gap between germline ends came to 5 bases. Germline CDR1 is SGHRS and CDR2 is YFSETQ. Here the CDR3 DNA reads TGCGCCAGCAGCCCAGATAACTATGGCTACACCTTC. Its protein is CASSPDNYGYTF.

The chain uses TRBV4-1 and TRBJ2-3, with 14 bases fitting TRBD2. Per germline, CDR1 MGHRA and CDR2 YSYEKL. The CDR3 extends over 15 amino acids. Trimming cost V 6 bases and J 4 bases; bases outside gene matches: 3. Here the CDR3 DNA reads TGCGCCAGCAGGCGACTAGCGGGGGGGGCAGATACGCAGTATTTT. Its translation is CASRRLAGGADTQYF.

The chain uses TRBV7-3 and TRBJ2-5, with 8 nucleotides matching TRBD2. The CDR3 covers 16 residues. CDR1 SGHTA and CDR2 FQGTGA come from the germline V gene. V gave up 10 bases and J gave up 5 bases; unmatched junction bases: 18. CDR3 loop: CATSRFLAGSRETQYF. The CDR3 DNA reads as TGTGCCACCTCAAGGTTTTTAGCGGGAAGTAGGGAGACCCAGTACTTC. Supplemented by reference TRBV7-3 and TRBJ2-5, the full variable domain reads GAGVSQTPSNKVTEKGKYVELRCDPISGHTALYWYRQSLGQGPEFLIYFQGTGAADDSGLPNDRFFAVRPEGSVSTLKIQRTERGDSAVYLCATSRFLAGSRETQYFGPGTRLLVL.

This chain links TRBV25-1 with TRBJ2-1; 9 positions match TRBD2. The junction had 11 bases not matched to a gene; V was cut back by 6 bases and J by 8 bases. There are 15 residues in the CDR3. CDR1 is MGHDK and CDR2 is SYGVNS in the germline V gene. The CDR3 spells CASSLASGNRHEQFF. In DNA form, the CDR3 reads TGTGCCAGCAGCCTAGCTAGCGGGAACCGGCATGAGCAGTTCTTC.

The rearrangement links TRBV30 to TRBJ1-2, with 10 bases fitting TRBD1. The V and J ends lost 4 bases and 7 bases, in that order; junction bases with no gene match: 6. The germline CDR1 and CDR2 sequences are GTSNPN and SVGIG (reference sequence). The CDR3 sequence is 13 residues long. This CDR3 reads CAWTGTGVGGYTF. The CDR3 coding sequence is TGTGCCTGGACTGGGACAGGGGTGGGTGGCTACACCTTC.

This clone was seen more than once but under ten times. The V gene is TRBV14, the J gene TRBJ2-3, with D unclear. Germline V gene sequence: CDR1 SGHDN, CDR2 FVKESK. The V end was cut by 1 base, the J end by 1 base, with 9 bases between. The CDR3 is 15 amino acids. The CDR3 loop is CASSQANWGTDTQYF. CDR3 DNA sequence: TGTGCCAGCAGCCAAGCCAACTGGGGCACAGATACGCAGTATTTT.

The genes are TRBV11-2 and TRBJ2-5; tentative D call: TRBD2 (5 bases). CDR1 and CDR2 (germline): SGHAT, FQNNGV. Trimming left V 6 bases short and J 9 bases short, with 23 bases between. The CDR3 has 15 amino acids. CDR3 in amino acids: CASSPHRTWERAQYF. The CDR3 DNA follows: TGTGCCAGCAGTCCTCATCGTACATGGGAGAGGGCCCAGTACTTC.

This chain joins TRBV11-2 and TRBJ1-3, with D perhaps matching TRBD1 (5 bases). Germline V gene lookup returns CDR1 SGHAT and CDR2 FQNNGV. V dropped 3 bases and J dropped 2 bases, with 11 bases sitting between them. The CDR3 loop spans 15 amino acids. The CDR3, as DNA: TGTGCCAGCAGCTTGAGACAGATCGCTGGAAACACCATATATTTT. Its protein is CASSLRQIAGNTIYF.

The chain joins TRBV5-4 to TRBJ2-5; D is ambiguous. Germline-derived CDR1 and CDR2 are SGHNT and YYREEE (reference sequence). V lost 4 bases and J 1 base, leaving 8 bases between the germline ends. The CDR3 totals 13 residues. The CDR3 spells CASSARGQETQYF. In DNA form, the CDR3 reads TGTGCCAGCAGCGCCCGAGGCCAAGAGACCCAGTACTTC.

The V and J genes are TRBV30 and TRBJ2-7; 8 positions match TRBD2. Germline trimming cut 0 bases from V and 2 bases from J; bases unmatched to any gene: 6. The CDR3 has 15 amino acids. CDR1 and CDR2 (germline): GTSNPN, SVGIG (reference sequence). The CDR3 region is CAWSVGPGGAYEQYF. The CDR3 bases are TGTGCCTGGAGTGTGGGACCGGGGGGGGCCTACGAGCAGTACTTC.

This chain links TRBV7-2 with TRBJ2-7, with TRBD2 matching 10 bases. Germline values: CDR1 SGHTA, CDR2 FQGNSA. V gave up 1 base and J gave up 7 bases; unmatched junction bases: 4. The CDR3 covers 14 residues. Here the CDR3 reads CASSLGLAGEEQYF. The DNA for the CDR3 is TGTGCCAGCAGCTTAGGCCTAGCGGGGGAGGAGCAGTACTTC.

This clone occurred once. The rearrangement links TRBV9 to TRBJ2-1; no clear D. Germline V lookup: CDR1 SGDLS, CDR2 YYNGEE. The CDR3 spans 16 residues. V lost 0 bases to trimming and J lost 2 bases, with 12 bases between them. The CDR3 here is CASSVGVDSTYNEQFF. CDR3 DNA: TGTGCCAGCAGCGTAGGAGTCGACTCGACCTACAATGAGCAGTTCTTC.

This clone was seen just once. The gene calls are TRBV7-2 and TRBJ2-3; TRBD2 matches at 13 bases. This CDR3 spans 16 amino acids. Trimming removed 5 bases from V and 5 bases from J; junction bases left unmatched: 7. Germline V gene data show CDR1 as SGHTA and CDR2 as FQGNSA. CDR3 nucleotide sequence: TGTGCCAGCAGCCCCGGACTAGCGGGAGCAGGAGATACGCAGTATTTT. Translating gives CASSPGLAGAGDTQYF.

This clone was picked up a small number of times. V and J are TRBV2 and TRBJ2-3; 15 bases are a match to TRBD2. Germline V CDR1 and CDR2: SNHLY, FYNNEI. V lost 6 bases, J lost 10 bases, and 5 bases stayed unmatched. This CDR3 has 14 residues. The CDR3 spells CASRQGLAGGPQYF. CDR3 coding DNA: TGTGCCAGCAGGCAGGGACTAGCGGGAGGTCCGCAGTATTTT.

J is TRBJ1-1 and V is TRBV6-6, with 7 bases aligning to TRBD1. The germline V gene has CDR1 MNHNY and CDR2 SVGAGI (reference sequence). There are 16 residues in the CDR3. J gave up 2 bases and V 5 bases, and 11 bases lay outside the gene matches. CDR3 nucleotides: TGTGCCAGCAGTCACCCCAGGACAGGCGCTAACACTGAAGCTTTCTTT. This codes for CASSHPRTGANTEAFF.

The V and J genes are TRBV20-1 and TRBJ2-7; the D gene is possibly TRBD2 (6 bases). The CDR3 totals 11 residues. Trimming removed 3 bases from V and 7 bases from J, with 10 bases in between. The V gene's germline CDR1 is DFQATT and CDR2 SNEGSKA (reference sequence). CDR3 residues: CSARREVEQYF. Here the CDR3 DNA reads TGCAGTGCTAGGCGGGAAGTAGAGCAGTACTTC.

The CDR3 DNA reads as TGTGCCAGCAGCGGGGACCCCCTATCCTACGAGCAGTACTTC. Protein: CASSGDPLSYEQYF. This chain uses TRBV7-2 with TRBJ2-7; D is perhaps TRBD1 or TRBD2 (5 bases each). The germline V and J ends were trimmed by 5 bases and 1 base, with 12 bases remaining between them. The CDR3 has 14 amino acids. Germline V gene data show CDR1 as SGHTA and CDR2 as FQGNSA.